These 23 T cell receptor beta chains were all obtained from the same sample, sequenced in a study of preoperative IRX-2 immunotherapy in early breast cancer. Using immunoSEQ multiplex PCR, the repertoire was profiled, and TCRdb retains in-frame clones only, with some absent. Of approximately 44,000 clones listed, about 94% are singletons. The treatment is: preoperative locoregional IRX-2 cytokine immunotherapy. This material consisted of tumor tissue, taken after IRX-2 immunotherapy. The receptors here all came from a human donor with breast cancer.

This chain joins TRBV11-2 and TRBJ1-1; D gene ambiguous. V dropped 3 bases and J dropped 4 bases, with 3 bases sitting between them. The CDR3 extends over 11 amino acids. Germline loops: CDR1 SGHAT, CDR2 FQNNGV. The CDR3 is CASSFSTEAFF. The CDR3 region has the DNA TGTGCCAGCAGCTTTAGCACTGAAGCTTTCTTT.

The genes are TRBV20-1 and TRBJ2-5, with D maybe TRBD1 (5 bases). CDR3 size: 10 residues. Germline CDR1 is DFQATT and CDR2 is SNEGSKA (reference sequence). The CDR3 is CSLREETQYF. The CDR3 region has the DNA TGCAGCCTCAGGGAAGAGACCCAGTACTTC.

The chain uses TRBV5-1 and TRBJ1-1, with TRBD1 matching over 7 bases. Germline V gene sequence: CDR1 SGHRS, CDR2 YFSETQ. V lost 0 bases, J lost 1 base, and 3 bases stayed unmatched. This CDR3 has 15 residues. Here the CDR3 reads CASSLAGTENTEAFF. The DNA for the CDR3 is TGCGCCAGCAGCTTGGCTGGGACAGAGAACACTGAAGCTTTCTTT.

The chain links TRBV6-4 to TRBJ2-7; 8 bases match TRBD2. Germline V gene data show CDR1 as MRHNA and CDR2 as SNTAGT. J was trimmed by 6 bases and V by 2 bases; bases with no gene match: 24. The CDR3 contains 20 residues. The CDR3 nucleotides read TGTGCCAGCAGTGACCCGAGTTCGCCAGCACATACTAGCGGCCCGAGCGAGCAGTACTTC. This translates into CASSDPSSPAHTSGPSEQYF.

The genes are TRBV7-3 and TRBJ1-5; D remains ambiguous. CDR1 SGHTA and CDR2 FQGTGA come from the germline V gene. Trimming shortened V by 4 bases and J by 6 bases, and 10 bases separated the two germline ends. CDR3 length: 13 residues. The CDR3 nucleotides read TGTGCCAGCAGCTCCGCATGGGGTCAGCCCCAGCATTTT. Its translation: CASSSAWGQPQHF. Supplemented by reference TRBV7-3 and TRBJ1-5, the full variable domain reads GAGVSQTPSNKVTEKGKYVELRCDPISGHTALYWYRQSLGQGPEFLIYFQGTGAADDSGLPNDRFFAVRPEGSVSTLKIQRTERGDSAVYLCASSSAWGQPQHFGDGTRLSIL.

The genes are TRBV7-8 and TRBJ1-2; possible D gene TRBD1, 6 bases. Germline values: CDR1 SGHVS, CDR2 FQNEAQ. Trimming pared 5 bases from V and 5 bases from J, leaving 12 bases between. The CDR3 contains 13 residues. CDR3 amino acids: CASSTDRRYGYTF. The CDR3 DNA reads TGTGCCAGCAGCACGGACAGAAGATATGGCTACACCTTC. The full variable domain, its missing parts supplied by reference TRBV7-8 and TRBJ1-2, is GAGVSQSPRYKVAKRGQDVALRCDPISGHVSLFWYQQALGQGPEFLTYFQNEAQLDKSGLPSDRFFAERPEGSVSTLKIQRTQQEDSAVYLCASSTDRRYGYTFGSGTRLTVV.

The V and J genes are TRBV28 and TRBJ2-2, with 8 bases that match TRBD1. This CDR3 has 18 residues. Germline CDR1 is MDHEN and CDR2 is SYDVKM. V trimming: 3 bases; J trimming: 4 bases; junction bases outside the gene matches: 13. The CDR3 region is CASSFLGRGRLGTGELFF. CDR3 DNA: TGTGCCAGCAGTTTTTTGGGCAGGGGGCGCTTGGGCACCGGGGAGCTGTTTTTT.

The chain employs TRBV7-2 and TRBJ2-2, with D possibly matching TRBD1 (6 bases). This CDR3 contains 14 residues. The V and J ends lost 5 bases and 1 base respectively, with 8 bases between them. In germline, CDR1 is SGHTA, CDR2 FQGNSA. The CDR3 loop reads CASSKGQNTGELFF. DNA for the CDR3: TGTGCCAGCAGCAAGGGACAGAACACCGGGGAGCTGTTTTTT.

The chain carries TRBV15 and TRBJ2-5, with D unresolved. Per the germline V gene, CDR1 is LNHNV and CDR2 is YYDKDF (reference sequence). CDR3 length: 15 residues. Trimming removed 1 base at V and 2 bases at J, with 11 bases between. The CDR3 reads CATSRGAGTQETQYF. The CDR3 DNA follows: TGTGCCACCAGCAGAGGGGCAGGAACGCAAGAGACCCAGTACTTC.

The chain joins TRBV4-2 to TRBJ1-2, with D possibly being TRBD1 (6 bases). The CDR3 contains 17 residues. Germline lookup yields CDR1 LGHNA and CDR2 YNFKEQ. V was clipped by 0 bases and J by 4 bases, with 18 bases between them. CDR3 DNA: TGTGCCAGCAGCCAAGATCTGGGAGGGGGTCAAGGCTATGGCTACACCTTC. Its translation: CASSQDLGGGQGYGYTF.

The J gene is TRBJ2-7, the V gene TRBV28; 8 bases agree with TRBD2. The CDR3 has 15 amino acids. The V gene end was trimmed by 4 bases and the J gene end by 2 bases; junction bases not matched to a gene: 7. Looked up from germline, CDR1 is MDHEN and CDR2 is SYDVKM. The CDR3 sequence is CASSSSGGEAYEQYF. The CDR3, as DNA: TGTGCCAGCAGTTCCTCGGGGGGGGAAGCCTACGAGCAGTACTTC.

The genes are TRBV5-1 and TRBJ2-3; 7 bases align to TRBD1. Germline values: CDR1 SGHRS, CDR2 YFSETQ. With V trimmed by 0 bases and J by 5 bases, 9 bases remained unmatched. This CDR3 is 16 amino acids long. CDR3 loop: CASSLEDRVGLDTQYF. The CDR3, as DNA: TGCGCCAGCAGCTTGGAAGACAGGGTAGGCCTAGATACGCAGTATTTT.

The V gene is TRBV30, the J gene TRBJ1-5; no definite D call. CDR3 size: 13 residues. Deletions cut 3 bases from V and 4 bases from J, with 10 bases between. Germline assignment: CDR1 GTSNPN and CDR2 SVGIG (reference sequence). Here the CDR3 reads CAWSPWGNQPQHF. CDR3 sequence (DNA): TGTGCCTGGAGCCCCTGGGGAAATCAGCCCCAGCATTTT.

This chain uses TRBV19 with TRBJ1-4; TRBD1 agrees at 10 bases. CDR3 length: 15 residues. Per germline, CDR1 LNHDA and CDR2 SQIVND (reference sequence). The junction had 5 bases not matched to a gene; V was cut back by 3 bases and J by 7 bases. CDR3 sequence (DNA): TGTGCCAGTAGTATCGGACAGGGGGTTGGTGAAAAACTGTTTTTT. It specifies CASSIGQGVGEKLFF.

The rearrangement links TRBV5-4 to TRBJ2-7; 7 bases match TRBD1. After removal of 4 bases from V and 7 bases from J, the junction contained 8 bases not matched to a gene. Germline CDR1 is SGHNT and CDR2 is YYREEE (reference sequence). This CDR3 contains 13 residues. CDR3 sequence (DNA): TGTGCCAGCAGCACCGACAGGGTTCGGGAGCAGTACTTC. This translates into CASSTDRVREQYF.

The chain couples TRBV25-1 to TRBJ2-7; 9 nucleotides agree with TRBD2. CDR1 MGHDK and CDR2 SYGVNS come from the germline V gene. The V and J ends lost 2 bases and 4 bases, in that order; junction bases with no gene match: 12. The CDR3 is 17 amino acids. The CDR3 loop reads CASSEPGGREGMYEQYF. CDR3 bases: TGTGCCAGCAGTGAACCAGGGGGGCGGGAGGGCATGTACGAGCAGTACTTC.

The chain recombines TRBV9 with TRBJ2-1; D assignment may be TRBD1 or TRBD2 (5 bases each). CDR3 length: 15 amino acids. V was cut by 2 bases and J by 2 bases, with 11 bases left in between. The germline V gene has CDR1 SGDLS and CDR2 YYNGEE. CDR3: CASSVGGRAYNEQFF. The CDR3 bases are TGTGCCAGCAGCGTTGGGGGTAGGGCCTACAATGAGCAGTTCTTC.

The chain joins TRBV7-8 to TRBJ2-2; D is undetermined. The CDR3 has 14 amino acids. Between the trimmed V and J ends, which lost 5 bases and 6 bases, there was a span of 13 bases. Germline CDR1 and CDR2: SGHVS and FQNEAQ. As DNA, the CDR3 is TGTGCCAGCAGCCGTTTTTCTGCCCCCGGGGAGCTGTTTTTT. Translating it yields CASSRFSAPGELFF.

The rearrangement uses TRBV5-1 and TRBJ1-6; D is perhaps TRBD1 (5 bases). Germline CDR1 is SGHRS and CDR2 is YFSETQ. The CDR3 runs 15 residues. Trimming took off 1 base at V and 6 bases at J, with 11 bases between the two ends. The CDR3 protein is CASSLYTGPNSPLHF. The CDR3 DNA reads TGCGCCAGCAGCTTGTACACAGGTCCTAATTCACCCCTCCACTTT.

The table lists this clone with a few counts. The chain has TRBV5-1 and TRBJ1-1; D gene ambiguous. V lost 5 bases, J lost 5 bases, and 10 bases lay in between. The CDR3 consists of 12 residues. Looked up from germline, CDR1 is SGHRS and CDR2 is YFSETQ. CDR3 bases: TGCGCCAGCAGGGACCCGGGAACTGAAGCTTTCTTT. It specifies CASRDPGTEAFF. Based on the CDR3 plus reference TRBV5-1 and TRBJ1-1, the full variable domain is KAGVTQTPRYLIKTRGQQVTLSCSPISGHRSVSWYQQTPGQGLQFLFEYFSETQRNKGNFPGRFSGRQFSNSRSEMNVSTLELGDSALYLCASRDPGTEAFFGQGTRLTVV.

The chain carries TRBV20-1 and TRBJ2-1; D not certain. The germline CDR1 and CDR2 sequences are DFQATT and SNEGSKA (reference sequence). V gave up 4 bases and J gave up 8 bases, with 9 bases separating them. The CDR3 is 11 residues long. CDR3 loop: CSAKLVYEQFF. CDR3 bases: TGCAGTGCTAAGTTGGTTTATGAGCAGTTCTTC.

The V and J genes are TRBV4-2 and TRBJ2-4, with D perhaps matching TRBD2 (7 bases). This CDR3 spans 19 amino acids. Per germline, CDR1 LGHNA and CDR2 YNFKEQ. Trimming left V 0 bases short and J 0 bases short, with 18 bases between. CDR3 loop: CASSQDGGGQTLAKNIQYF. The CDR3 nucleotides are TGTGCCAGCAGCCAAGATGGGGGGGGGCAGACCCTAGCCAAAAACATTCAGTACTTC.

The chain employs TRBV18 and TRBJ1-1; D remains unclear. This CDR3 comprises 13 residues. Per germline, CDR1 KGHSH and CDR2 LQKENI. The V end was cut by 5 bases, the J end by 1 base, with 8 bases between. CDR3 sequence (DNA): TGTGCCAGCTCAGCGGACGGGAACACTGAAGCTTTCTTT. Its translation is CASSADGNTEAFF.